A selection of T cell receptor beta chains follows, all from one sample in a study of vaccination effects on CD4 cells after COVID-19. Using immunoSEQ multiplex PCR, the repertoire was profiled, and TCRdb retains in-frame clones only, with some absent. Of around 46,000 clones listed, 50% to 80% are singletons. For these TCRs, the target antigens are not known. Specimen: CD4+ T cells from PBMCs cultured without peptide, collected before COVID-19 vaccination. The receptors stem from a human donor who received a COVID-19 vaccine. Each CDR3 is given with its conserved first and last residue. A D gene is named only where the DNA matches it firmly. The listing skips clone size in some rows; elsewhere it reads once, few, many or a size class.

CDR3	DNA	length	size	D	V	J
CASSQERLAGGEQYF	TGTGCCAGCAGCCAAGAAAGGCTAGCGGGAGGGGAGCAGTACTTC	15	few	TRBD2	TRBV14	TRBJ2-7
CASSSPPGSGETQYF	TGTGCCAGCAGTTCACCCCCTGGATCCGGAGAGACCCAGTACTTC	15	.	.	TRBV27	TRBJ2-5
CASSLNSNQPQHF	TGTGCCAGCAGCTTGAATAGCAATCAGCCCCAGCATTTT	13	few	.	TRBV6-4	TRBJ1-5
CASSHAGTGKERNQPQHF	TGTGCCAGCAGTCACGCCGGGACAGGGAAGGAGCGCAATCAGCCCCAGCATTTT	18	.	TRBD1	TRBV6-6	TRBJ1-5
CASSPTRNTGELFF	TGTGCCAGCAGCCCAACTAGAAACACCGGGGAGCTGTTTTTT	14	once	.	TRBV7-2	TRBJ2-2
CASSDDRGNQPQHF	TGTGCCAGTAGTGATGACAGGGGCAATCAGCCCCAGCATTTT	14	once	TRBD1	TRBV19	TRBJ1-5
CAISPDRGRYGYTF	TGTGCCATCAGTCCGGACAGGGGGCGATATGGCTACACCTTC	14	.	TRBD1	TRBV10-3	TRBJ1-2
CASSTSGTGGVSNQPQHF	TGTGCCAGCAGTACCTCCGGGACAGGGGGCGTTAGCAATCAGCCCCAGCATTTT	18	few	TRBD1	TRBV27	TRBJ1-5
CASSIVRVTEAFF	TGTGCCAGTAGTATAGTCAGGGTCACTGAAGCTTTCTTT	13	.	.	TRBV19	TRBJ1-1
CASSPARGRFSTDTQYF	TGTGCCAGCAGCCCCGCTCGAGGCCGATTTTCCACAGATACGCAGTATTTT	17	.	.	TRBV3-1/TRBV3-2	TRBJ2-3
CASSQETAGGGETQYF	TGCGCCAGCAGCCAAGAGACAGCGGGGGGCGGCGAGACCCAGTACTTC	16	few	TRBD2	TRBV4-1	TRBJ2-5
CASTNTYSGSFFVPSGNTIYF	TGTGCCAGCACTAACACCTACAGCGGCTCGTTTTTCGTTCCCTCTGGAAACACCATATATTTT	21	.	.	TRBV28	TRBJ1-3
CASSLGQGEEKLFF	TGTGCCAGCAGCCTTGGACAGGGGGAGGAAAAACTGTTTTTT	14	.	TRBD1	TRBV7-2	TRBJ1-4
CASSRQGGLEAFF	TGTGCCAGCAGTAGACAGGGAGGCCTCGAAGCTTTCTTT	13	.	TRBD1	TRBV2	TRBJ1-1
CASSEEEGTFVNEQFF	TGTGCCAGCAGTGAAGAGGAGGGTACATTCGTGAATGAGCAGTTCTTC	16	.	.	TRBV2	TRBJ2-1
CSVDVGTGNTIYF	TGCAGCGTTGATGTGGGGACTGGAAACACCATATATTTT	13	few	.	TRBV29-1	TRBJ1-3
CSVAPPLTDYGYTF	TGCAGCGTTGCGCCACCCTTGACAGACTATGGCTACACCTTC	14	.	.	TRBV29-1	TRBJ1-2
CASQNRRMVGYTF	TGTGCCAGCCAAAATCGTAGAATGGTTGGCTACACCTTC	13	.	.	TRBV12-3/TRBV12-4	TRBJ1-2
CASSPRGDNYGYTF	TGTGCCAGCAGCCCCAGGGGGGATAACTATGGCTACACCTTC	14	.	TRBD1	TRBV7-2	TRBJ1-2
CASRDRVNRDTQYF	TGTGCCAGCAGAGACAGGGTTAATCGGGATACGCAGTATTTT	14	.	TRBD1	TRBV28	TRBJ2-3
CASSYGTGVQPQHF	TGTGCCAGCAGTTATGGGACAGGGGTCCAGCCCCAGCATTTT	14	.	TRBD1	TRBV6-5	TRBJ1-5
CASSFQRSGANVLTF	TGTGCCAGCAGCTTTCAGCGCTCTGGGGCCAACGTCCTGACTTTC	15	.	.	TRBV5-5	TRBJ2-6
CASRVGSGTEAFF	TGTGCCAGCAGGGTCGGAAGTGGAACTGAAGCTTTCTTT	13	once	.	TRBV28	TRBJ1-1
CASSLGRTDYTF	TGTGCCAGCAGCTTAGGGCGGACAGACTACACCTTC	12	few	.	TRBV7-9	TRBJ1-2
CASSLATTSYGYTF	TGTGCCAGCAGCTTAGCGACAACGAGCTATGGCTACACCTTC	14	few	.	TRBV7-2	TRBJ1-2
CASMGPSNTEAFF	TGCGCCAGCATGGGCCCCTCGAACACTGAAGCTTTCTTT	13	once	.	TRBV5-1	TRBJ1-1
CTRGDFSGEGDEQYF	TGCACCAGAGGAGATTTCTCAGGGGAGGGGGACGAGCAGTACTTC	15	once	.	TRBV1	TRBJ2-7
CASSDQRGGYNEQFF	TGTGCCAGCAGCGACCAGCGAGGAGGCTACAATGAGCAGTTCTTC	15	.	.	TRBV5-5	TRBJ2-1
CASSLDGTGDVYEQYF	TGCGCCAGCAGCTTGGACGGGACAGGGGATGTCTACGAGCAGTACTTC	16	.	TRBD1	TRBV5-1	TRBJ2-7
CASSQEGVTEAFF	TGTGCCAGCAGCCAAGAAGGGGTTACTGAAGCTTTCTTT	13	few	.	TRBV7-9	TRBJ1-1
CASSSELAASTDTQYF	TGTGCCAGCAGCTCCGAACTAGCGGCTAGCACAGATACGCAGTATTTT	16	.	TRBD2	TRBV5-4	TRBJ2-3
CATSREGQGKYGNTIYF	TGTGCCACCAGCAGAGAAGGGCAGGGGAAGTATGGAAACACCATATATTTT	17	few	.	TRBV15	TRBJ1-3
CASSVGGGPIDTQYF	TGTGCCAGCAGCGTAGGGGGGGGGCCTATAGATACGCAGTATTTT	15	.	.	TRBV9	TRBJ2-3
CASSQEKGWDRAYEQYF	TGCGCCAGCAGCCAAGAAAAAGGATGGGACAGGGCCTACGAGCAGTACTTC	17	.	TRBD1	TRBV4-1	TRBJ2-7
CASRRGQGRADTQYF	TGTGCCAGCAGACGCGGACAGGGAAGAGCAGATACGCAGTATTTT	15	once	TRBD1	TRBV7-9	TRBJ2-3
CASSLGQVGSPLHF	TGTGCCAGCAGCTTAGGGCAGGTGGGGTCACCCCTCCACTTT	14	.	.	TRBV5-6	TRBJ1-6
CASSLQLSNEQFF	TGTGCCAGCAGCTTACAACTTTCCAATGAGCAGTTCTTC	13	.	.	TRBV5-4	TRBJ2-1
CASSDQGNSPLHF	TGTGCCAGTAGCGATCAGGGTAATTCACCCCTCCACTTT	13	.	.	TRBV19	TRBJ1-6
CASSPRAGGENSPLHF	TGCGCCAGCAGCCCCAGGGCAGGGGGCGAAAATTCACCCCTCCACTTT	16	few	TRBD1	TRBV5-1	TRBJ1-6
CATSGGDARAHQYF	TGTGCCACCAGTGGGGGTGATGCGAGGGCCCACCAGTACTTC	14	once	.	TRBV24-1	TRBJ2-5
CASSGTGLGIQYF	TGTGCCAGCTCTGGGACAGGGTTGGGGATTCAGTACTTC	13	once	TRBD1	TRBV2	TRBJ2-4
CASSGRGGEKLFF	TGTGCCAGCAGCGGGAGGGGAGGGGAAAAACTGTTTTTT	13	.	.	TRBV5-6	TRBJ1-4
CASSSTGPGELFF	TGTGCCAGCAGTTCCACAGGGCCCGGGGAGCTGTTTTTT	13	few	.	TRBV12-3/TRBV12-4	TRBJ2-2
CASSPAAQGDRGRGYTF	TGTGCCAGCAGCCCAGCAGCCCAAGGGGACAGGGGGCGAGGCTACACCTTC	17	.	TRBD1	TRBV7-2	TRBJ1-2
CASRGTTSSADTQYF	TGTGCCAGCAGAGGTACGACTAGCTCCGCAGATACGCAGTATTTT	15	few	TRBD2	TRBV2	TRBJ2-3
CAISDRRGSNEQFF	TGTGCCATCAGTGATAGGCGGGGGTCCAATGAGCAGTTCTTC	14	.	TRBD2	TRBV10-3	TRBJ2-1
CAWSVHAGPRPTEQFF	TGTGCCTGGAGTGTACATGCGGGACCCCGGCCCACTGAGCAGTTCTTC	16	few	.	TRBV30	TRBJ2-1
CASSLGGARNTEAFF	TGTGCCAGCAGCTTAGGGGGGGCGCGGAACACTGAAGCTTTCTTT	15	.	.	TRBV11-3	TRBJ1-1
CASQTGTGAHEQYF	TGTGCCAGCCAAACCGGGACAGGGGCCCACGAGCAGTACTTC	14	.	TRBD1	TRBV28	TRBJ2-7
CASSRGTGSGANVLTF	TGTGCCAGCAGTCGAGGGACGGGTTCTGGGGCCAACGTCCTGACTTTC	16	.	.	TRBV25-1	TRBJ2-6
CATSSSRTQYF	TGTGCCACCAGCAGCTCAAGGACCCAGTACTTC	11	.	.	TRBV15	TRBJ2-5
CAWKRTGGRETQYF	TGTGCCTGGAAACGGACAGGCGGTCGAGAGACCCAGTACTTC	14	few	TRBD1	TRBV30	TRBJ2-5
CASSYSRAGRAFF	TGTGCCAGCAGTTACTCGAGGGCCGGTAGAGCTTTCTTT	13	.	.	TRBV6-5	TRBJ1-1
CASSESWLYSGYTF	TGTGCCAGCAGTGAATCATGGCTTTATAGTGGCTACACCTTC	14	many	.	TRBV25-1	TRBJ1-2
CASRRESYGYTF	TGTGCCAGCAGAAGGGAAAGCTATGGCTACACCTTC	12	.	.	TRBV5-6	TRBJ1-2
CATVLFSYNEQFF	TGTGCCACCGTCCTTTTCTCCTACAATGAGCAGTTCTTC	13	.	.	TRBV28	TRBJ2-1
CASSFYSWRGAPYEQYF	TGTGCCAGCAGCTTTTATAGCTGGAGGGGGGCACCCTACGAGCAGTACTTC	17	.	.	TRBV12-1	TRBJ2-7
CASSQGLHSNQPQHF	TGTGCCAGCAGCCAAGGACTCCATAGCAATCAGCCCCAGCATTTT	15	few	.	TRBV4-2	TRBJ1-5